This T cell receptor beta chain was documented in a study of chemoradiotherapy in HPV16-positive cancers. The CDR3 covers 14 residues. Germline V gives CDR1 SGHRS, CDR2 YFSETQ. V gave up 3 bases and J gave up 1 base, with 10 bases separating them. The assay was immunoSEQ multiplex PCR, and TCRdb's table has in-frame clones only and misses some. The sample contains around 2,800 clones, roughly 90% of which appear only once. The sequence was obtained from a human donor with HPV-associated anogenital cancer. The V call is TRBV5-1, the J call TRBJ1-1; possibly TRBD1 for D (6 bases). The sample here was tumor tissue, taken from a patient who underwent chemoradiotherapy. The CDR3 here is CASSSGGGNTEAFF. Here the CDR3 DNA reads TGCGCCAGCAGCTCGGGGGGCGGGAACACTGAAGCTTTCTTT.